These 9 T cell receptor beta chains came from one sample sequenced in a study of blood T cell repertoires in COVID-19. Assay used: immunoSEQ multiplex PCR; TCRdb lists only in-frame clones, some missing. The repertoire holds 470,000 or so clones, with approximately 90% as singletons. Sample: peripheral blood. Receptor source: a woman younger than 45 with acute or convalescent COVID-19.

The chain carries TRBV11-2 and TRBJ2-3; unclear D gene. The CDR3 has 13 amino acids. Trimming removed 3 bases at V and 4 bases at J, with 8 bases between. Germline CDR1 and CDR2: SGHAT and FQNNGV. In nucleotides, the CDR3 is TGTGCCAGCAGCTTTAGTACAGCAGATACGCAGTATTTT. It is translated as CASSFSTADTQYF. The variable domain in full, with the rest retrieved from reference TRBV11-2 and TRBJ2-3, is EAGVAQSPRYKIIEKRQSVAFWCNPISGHATLYWYQQILGQGPKLLIQFQNNGVVDDSQLPKDRFSAERLKGVDSTLKIQPAKLEDSAVYLCASSFSTADTQYFGPGTRLTVL.

The chain is built from TRBV9 and TRBJ1-6; maybe TRBD1 (5 bases). The V end was cut by 2 bases, the J end by 7 bases, with 13 bases between. The CDR3 has 15 residues. Germline V gene lookup returns CDR1 SGDLS and CDR2 YYNGEE. The DNA for the CDR3 is TGTGCCAGCAGCGTTCAGGGCACTGGCAATTCACCCCTCCACTTT. This gives the protein CASSVQGTGNSPLHF.

V usage is TRBV3-1 (or the pseudogene TRBV3-2) and J usage is TRBJ1-4; D remains ambiguous. Germline V CDR1 and CDR2: LGHDT, YNNKEL (reference sequence). This CDR3 region has 15 residues. V was shortened by 2 bases and J by 8 bases, with 15 bases between the two germline ends. CDR3 residues: CASSQRTVGGEKLFF. The CDR3 bases are TGTGCCAGCAGCCAAAGAACGGTAGGAGGGGAAAAACTGTTTTTT.

The chain uses TRBV28 and TRBJ1-1; no clear D gene. V gave up 3 bases and J gave up 0 bases, with 14 bases separating them. The germline CDR1 and CDR2 sequences are MDHEN and SYDVKM. This CDR3 is 16 amino acids long. CDR3 nucleotides: TGTGCCAGCAGTTTTAAGCCCGGGTCCATGAACACTGAAGCTTTCTTT. It is translated as CASSFKPGSMNTEAFF.

V usage is TRBV6-1 and J usage is TRBJ1-1; D not resolved. Germline CDR1 reads MNHNS; CDR2 reads SASEGT. Trimming took 2 bases from V and 4 from J, leaving 11 bases between them. The CDR3 is made up of 14 amino acids. The CDR3 sequence is CASSENLVITEAFF. CDR3 DNA: TGTGCCAGCAGTGAAAACTTAGTTATCACTGAAGCTTTCTTT.

The rearrangement uses TRBV28 and TRBJ1-1, with D possibly TRBD1 on 6 matching bases. V lost 3 bases and J 0 bases, leaving 8 bases between the germline ends. Germline V gives CDR1 MDHEN, CDR2 SYDVKM. The CDR3 runs 14 residues. CDR3 DNA: TGTGCCAGCAGTTTTGCAGGGGTGAACACTGAAGCTTTCTTT. It is translated as CASSFAGVNTEAFF.

The chain recombines TRBV9 with TRBJ2-3; D might be TRBD2 (6 bases). The CDR3 covers 16 residues. V was trimmed by 0 bases and J by 5 bases, leaving 16 bases between them. CDR1 and CDR2 (germline): SGDLS, YYNGEE. CDR3 sequence reads: CASSVDLVRREDTQYF. CDR3 coding DNA: TGTGCCAGCAGCGTAGACCTCGTGCGGCGGGAAGATACGCAGTATTTT.

This clone has just one count. V is TRBV9 and J is TRBJ1-3; D remains unclear. From germline, CDR1 is SGDLS and CDR2 YYNGEE. This CDR3 contains 15 residues. V shed 0 bases and J shed 0 bases, with 7 bases lying between them. The CDR3 DNA reads TGTGCCAGCAGCGTAGAGTCAGGCTCTGGAAACACCATATATTTT. It specifies CASSVESGSGNTIYF.

This clone was observed a single time. The chain uses TRBV5-6 and TRBJ1-4; D is perhaps TRBD1 (6 bases). Germline V lookup: CDR1 SGHDT, CDR2 YYEEEE. Trimming left V 0 bases short and J 0 bases short, with 9 bases between. The CDR3 extends over 16 amino acids. DNA for the CDR3: TGTGCCAGCAGCTTGGTGGGACAAACAACTAATGAAAAACTGTTTTTT. Protein sequence: CASSLVGQTTNEKLFF.